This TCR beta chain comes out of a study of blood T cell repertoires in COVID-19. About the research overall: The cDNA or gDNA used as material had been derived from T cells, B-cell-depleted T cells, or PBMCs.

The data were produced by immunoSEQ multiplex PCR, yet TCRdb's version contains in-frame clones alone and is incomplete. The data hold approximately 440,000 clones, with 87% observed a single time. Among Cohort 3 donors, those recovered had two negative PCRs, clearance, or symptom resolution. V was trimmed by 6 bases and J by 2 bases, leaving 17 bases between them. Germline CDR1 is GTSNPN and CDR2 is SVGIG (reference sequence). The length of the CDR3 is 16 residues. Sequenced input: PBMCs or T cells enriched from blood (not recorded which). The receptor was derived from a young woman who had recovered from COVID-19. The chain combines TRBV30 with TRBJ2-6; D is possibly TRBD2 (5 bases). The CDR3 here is CACLERDRTGANVLTF. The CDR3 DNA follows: TGTGCCTGCCTGGAGAGGGATCGTACTGGGGCCAACGTCCTGACTTTC.